The rows below give T cell receptor beta chains drawn from one sample of a study of T cell changes during pregnancy in multiple sclerosis. Data came from immunoSEQ multiplex PCR; TCRdb stores just in-frame clones and leaves some out. The sample includes some 60,000 clones, 90% of them seen just once. Sequencing was performed on peripheral blood, taken in the first trimester of pregnancy. The receptors were sampled from a female donor in good health, enrolled as a control in a pregnancy study. Both conserved end residues are part of each CDR3. The order of the fields is V gene, clone size, D gene, J gene, CDR3 protein, CDR3 DNA. The D gene is left open where the match is weak. Expanded clones get a size class; other rows say once, few or many, or leave the size out.

v_gene: TRBV6-1
abundance: NA
d_gene: TRBD1
j_gene: TRBJ1-5
CDR3aa: CASKGGDRGQPQHF
CDR3nt: TGTGCCAGCAAGGGGGGAGACAGGGGCCAGCCCCAGCATTTT

v_gene: TRBV5-5
abundance: NA
d_gene: NA
j_gene: TRBJ2-1
CDR3aa: CASSLGGLNEQFF
CDR3nt: TGTGCCAGCAGCTTGGGGGGCCTCAATGAGCAGTTCTTC

v_gene: TRBV19
abundance: NA
d_gene: TRBD1
j_gene: TRBJ1-4
CDR3aa: CASSIAVAGGEKLFF
CDR3nt: TGTGCCAGTAGTATCGCCGTCGCAGGGGGGGAAAAACTGTTTTTT

v_gene: TRBV4-1
abundance: NA
d_gene: NA
j_gene: TRBJ1-6
CDR3aa: CASSQERIIYNSPLHF
CDR3nt: TGCGCCAGCAGCCAAGAGCGAATTATCTATAATTCACCCCTCCACTTT

v_gene: TRBV6-6
abundance: NA
d_gene: NA
j_gene: TRBJ1-5
CDR3aa: CASSYSAGNQPQHF
CDR3nt: TGTGCCAGCAGTTACTCGGCAGGGAATCAGCCCCAGCATTTT

v_gene: TRBV27
abundance: once
d_gene: NA
j_gene: TRBJ1-5
CDR3aa: CASSPQGGSNQPQHF
CDR3nt: TGTGCCAGCAGCCCGCAGGGAGGCAGCAATCAGCCCCAGCATTTT

v_gene: TRBV19
abundance: NA
d_gene: TRBD1
j_gene: TRBJ1-5
CDR3aa: CASNWGQNSNQPQHF
CDR3nt: TGTGCCAGTAATTGGGGACAGAATAGCAATCAGCCCCAGCATTTT

v_gene: TRBV28
abundance: NA
d_gene: NA
j_gene: TRBJ2-1
CDR3aa: CASTLRAYNEQFF
CDR3nt: TGTGCCAGCACCCTTCGGGCCTACAATGAGCAGTTCTTC

v_gene: TRBV7-9
abundance: NA
d_gene: TRBD1
j_gene: TRBJ2-2
CDR3aa: CASSLARDRDLFF
CDR3nt: TGTGCCAGCAGCTTAGCCCGGGACAGGGACCTGTTTTTT

v_gene: TRBV30
abundance: NA
d_gene: NA
j_gene: TRBJ2-2
CDR3aa: CAWSSHTYDTGELFF
CDR3nt: TGTGCCTGGAGTTCCCACACGTACGACACCGGGGAGCTGTTTTTT

v_gene: TRBV27
abundance: NA
d_gene: TRBD2
j_gene: TRBJ2-1
CDR3aa: CASSYGLAGATEQFF
CDR3nt: TGTGCCAGCAGTTACGGACTAGCGGGAGCTACTGAGCAGTTCTTC

v_gene: TRBV10-2
abundance: NA
d_gene: NA
j_gene: TRBJ1-1
CDR3aa: CASSESRQVEAFF
CDR3nt: TGCGCCAGCAGTGAGTCAAGGCAGGTTGAAGCTTTCTTT

v_gene: TRBV10-3
abundance: once
d_gene: NA
j_gene: TRBJ2-1
CDR3aa: CATRVAGVNNEQFF
CDR3nt: TGTGCCACCCGGGTGGCAGGGGTAAACAATGAGCAGTTCTTC

v_gene: TRBV28
abundance: NA
d_gene: TRBD2
j_gene: TRBJ2-2
CDR3aa: CASSKREGHTGELFF
CDR3nt: TGTGCCAGCAGTAAGCGGGAGGGCCACACCGGGGAGCTGTTTTTT

v_gene: TRBV29-1
abundance: once
d_gene: NA
j_gene: TRBJ1-2
CDR3aa: CSVAPATGYGYTF
CDR3nt: TGCAGCGTCGCTCCGGCTACAGGCTATGGCTACACCTTC

v_gene: TRBV9
abundance: NA
d_gene: NA
j_gene: TRBJ2-2
CDR3aa: CASSVGTVTAPGELFF
CDR3nt: TGTGCCAGCAGCGTGGGGACTGTCACAGCCCCCGGGGAGCTGTTTTTT

v_gene: TRBV13
abundance: NA
d_gene: TRBD2
j_gene: TRBJ2-3
CDR3aa: CASSLGLAGATSTDTQYF
CDR3nt: TGTGCCAGCAGCTTAGGCCTAGCGGGGGCCACTAGCACAGATACGCAGTATTTT

v_gene: TRBV30
abundance: NA
d_gene: NA
j_gene: TRBJ2-2
CDR3aa: CAWRDHRVTGELFF
CDR3nt: TGTGCCTGGAGAGACCACAGGGTTACCGGGGAGCTGTTTTTT

v_gene: TRBV6-6
abundance: NA
d_gene: NA
j_gene: TRBJ1-2
CDR3aa: CASSYRVFYGYTF
CDR3nt: TGTGCCAGCAGTTACCGGGTCTTCTATGGCTACACCTTC

v_gene: TRBV6-6
abundance: NA
d_gene: NA
j_gene: TRBJ2-1
CDR3aa: CASSPNGHLDDNEQFF
CDR3nt: TGTGCCAGCAGTCCGAATGGACACCTAGACGACAATGAGCAGTTCTTC

v_gene: TRBV5-6
abundance: NA
d_gene: TRBD2
j_gene: TRBJ2-1
CDR3aa: CASSPTSGGATFF
CDR3nt: TGTGCCAGCAGCCCTACTAGCGGGGGGGCCACGTTCTTC

v_gene: TRBV20-1
abundance: NA
d_gene: NA
j_gene: TRBJ2-3
CDR3aa: CSATLADTQYF
CDR3nt: TGCAGTGCTACTCTAGCAGATACGCAGTATTTT

v_gene: TRBV5-1
abundance: NA
d_gene: TRBD2
j_gene: TRBJ2-7
CDR3aa: CASSLNEAGGPREQYF
CDR3nt: TGCGCCAGCAGCTTGAACGAAGCGGGAGGGCCGCGTGAGCAGTACTTC

v_gene: TRBV6-5
abundance: NA
d_gene: NA
j_gene: TRBJ2-7
CDR3aa: CASSRTVASSGQYF
CDR3nt: TGTGCCAGCAGTAGGACAGTGGCCAGCTCCGGGCAGTACTTC

v_gene: TRBV11-2
abundance: once
d_gene: NA
j_gene: TRBJ1-1
CDR3aa: CASSLAWGGNTEAFF
CDR3nt: TGTGCCAGCAGCTTAGCCTGGGGGGGGAACACTGAAGCTTTCTTT

v_gene: TRBV11-3
abundance: few
d_gene: NA
j_gene: TRBJ2-1
CDR3aa: CASSGTGTVSYNEQFF
CDR3nt: TGTGCCAGCAGCGGAACAGGGACGGTCTCCTACAATGAGCAGTTCTTC

v_gene: TRBV29-1
abundance: NA
d_gene: NA
j_gene: TRBJ2-7
CDR3aa: CSVVNTPYEQYF
CDR3nt: TGCAGCGTTGTAAACACCCCCTACGAGCAGTACTTC

v_gene: TRBV6-1
abundance: few
d_gene: TRBD1
j_gene: TRBJ1-5
CDR3aa: CASSRTGTNQPQHF
CDR3nt: TGTGCCAGCAGCCGGACAGGGACCAATCAGCCCCAGCATTTT

v_gene: TRBV25-1
abundance: NA
d_gene: TRBD1
j_gene: TRBJ2-3
CDR3aa: CASSDYLTGATDTQYF
CDR3nt: TGTGCCAGCAGTGACTATCTGACAGGGGCCACAGATACGCAGTATTTT

v_gene: TRBV15
abundance: few
d_gene: NA
j_gene: TRBJ1-5
CDR3aa: CATILGGPKQPQHF
CDR3nt: TGTGCCACGATACTCGGGGGGCCGAAACAGCCCCAGCATTTT

v_gene: TRBV5-4
abundance: NA
d_gene: NA
j_gene: TRBJ2-1
CDR3aa: CASSFGTRLSSYNEQFF
CDR3nt: TGTGCCAGCAGCTTCGGGACTCGATTGAGCTCCTACAATGAGCAGTTCTTC

v_gene: TRBV5-4
abundance: NA
d_gene: NA
j_gene: TRBJ1-1
CDR3aa: CASSLVRGGDAFF
CDR3nt: TGTGCCAGCAGCCTGGTCCGGGGGGGGGACGCTTTCTTT

v_gene: TRBV30
abundance: NA
d_gene: NA
j_gene: TRBJ1-3
CDR3aa: CAWSSGGNTIYF
CDR3nt: TGTGCCTGGAGTTCCGGGGGAAACACCATATATTTT

v_gene: TRBV18
abundance: NA
d_gene: NA
j_gene: TRBJ2-5
CDR3aa: CASSGQTFQETQYF
CDR3nt: TGTGCCAGCTCAGGACAGACGTTCCAAGAGACCCAGTACTTC

v_gene: TRBV10-2
abundance: NA
d_gene: NA
j_gene: TRBJ2-7
CDR3aa: CASGNRGAGREQYF
CDR3nt: TGCGCCAGCGGTAACCGGGGGGCCGGGAGGGAGCAGTACTTC

v_gene: TRBV19
abundance: NA
d_gene: TRBD1
j_gene: TRBJ1-2
CDR3aa: CASQGAHYGYTF
CDR3nt: TGTGCCAGCCAGGGGGCTCACTATGGCTACACCTTC

v_gene: TRBV7-2
abundance: NA
d_gene: TRBD2
j_gene: TRBJ2-5
CDR3aa: CASSLDLAGEETQYF
CDR3nt: TGTGCCAGCAGCTTAGATCTAGCGGGAGAAGAGACCCAGTACTTC

v_gene: TRBV5-1
abundance: once
d_gene: TRBD1
j_gene: TRBJ2-1
CDR3aa: CASSSDRGYEQFF
CDR3nt: TGCGCCAGCAGCTCGGACAGGGGCTATGAGCAGTTCTTC

v_gene: TRBV9
abundance: once
d_gene: TRBD2
j_gene: TRBJ2-7
CDR3aa: CASSFGTSSEQYF
CDR3nt: TGTGCCAGCAGCTTTGGGACTAGCTCCGAGCAGTACTTC

v_gene: TRBV15
abundance: few
d_gene: NA
j_gene: TRBJ1-4
CDR3aa: CATSSGTVSEKLFF
CDR3nt: TGTGCCACCAGCAGTGGAACAGTCTCCGAAAAACTGTTTTTT

v_gene: TRBV11-2
abundance: NA
d_gene: TRBD2
j_gene: TRBJ2-1
CDR3aa: CASSYKGGGLAGLHNEQFF
CDR3nt: TGTGCCAGCAGCTATAAGGGGGGCGGACTAGCGGGACTTCACAATGAGCAGTTCTTC

v_gene: TRBV28
abundance: NA
d_gene: TRBD2
j_gene: TRBJ2-2
CDR3aa: CASSYSGRGNTGELFF
CDR3nt: TGTGCCAGCAGTTATAGCGGGAGAGGGAACACCGGGGAGCTGTTTTTT

v_gene: TRBV11-2
abundance: NA
d_gene: NA
j_gene: TRBJ2-5
CDR3aa: CASSPSGETQYF
CDR3nt: TGTGCCAGCAGCCCCTCGGGAGAGACCCAGTACTTC

v_gene: TRBV29-1
abundance: once
d_gene: NA
j_gene: TRBJ2-7
CDR3aa: CSVEDKARLYEQYF
CDR3nt: TGCAGCGTTGAAGATAAGGCCAGGCTCTACGAGCAGTACTTC

v_gene: TRBV28
abundance: NA
d_gene: NA
j_gene: TRBJ1-2
CDR3aa: CASSLMAYGYTF
CDR3nt: TGTGCCAGCAGTTTAATGGCCTATGGCTACACCTTC

v_gene: TRBV30
abundance: NA
d_gene: TRBD1
j_gene: TRBJ1-2
CDR3aa: CAWTGQGNYGYTF
CDR3nt: TGTGCCTGGACGGGACAGGGGAACTATGGCTACACCTTC

v_gene: TRBV7-8
abundance: NA
d_gene: TRBD1
j_gene: TRBJ1-4
CDR3aa: CASTLRQGPWNEKLFF
CDR3nt: TGTGCCAGCACCCTAAGACAGGGCCCCTGGAATGAAAAACTGTTTTTT

v_gene: TRBV7-6
abundance: NA
d_gene: TRBD2
j_gene: TRBJ2-3
CDR3aa: CASSPLAGGRDTQYF
CDR3nt: TGTGCCAGCAGCCCGCTAGCGGGAGGGAGAGATACGCAGTATTTT